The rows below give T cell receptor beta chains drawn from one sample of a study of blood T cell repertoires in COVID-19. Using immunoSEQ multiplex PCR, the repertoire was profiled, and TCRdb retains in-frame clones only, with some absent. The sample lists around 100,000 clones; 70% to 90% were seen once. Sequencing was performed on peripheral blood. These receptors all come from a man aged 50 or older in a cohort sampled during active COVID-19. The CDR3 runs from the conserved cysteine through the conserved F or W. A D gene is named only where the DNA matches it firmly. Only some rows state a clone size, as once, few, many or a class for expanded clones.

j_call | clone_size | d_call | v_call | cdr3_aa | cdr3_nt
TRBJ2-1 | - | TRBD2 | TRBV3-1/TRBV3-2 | CASSPQTGGWNNEQFF | TGTGCCAGCAGCCCCCAGACGGGGGGGTGGAACAATGAGCAGTTCTTC
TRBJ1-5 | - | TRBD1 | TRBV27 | CASSLGTGVVNQPQHF | TGTGCCAGCAGTTTAGGGACAGGGGTCGTTAATCAGCCCCAGCATTTT
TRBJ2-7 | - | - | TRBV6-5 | CASSYDSSYEQYF | TGTGCCAGCAGTTACGACAGTTCCTACGAGCAGTACTTC
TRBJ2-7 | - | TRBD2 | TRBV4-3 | CASSQASGDYEQYF | TGCGCCAGCAGCCAAGCTAGCGGGGACTACGAGCAGTACTTC
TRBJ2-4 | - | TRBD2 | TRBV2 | CASVAGGPGNIQYF | TGTGCCAGCGTAGCGGGGGGGCCGGGAAACATTCAGTACTTC
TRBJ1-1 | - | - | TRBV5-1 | CASSLAVQGNTEAFF | TGCGCCAGCAGCTTGGCAGTGCAGGGGAACACTGAAGCTTTCTTT
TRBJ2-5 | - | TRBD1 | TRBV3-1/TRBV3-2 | CASSTTGKGETQYF | TGTGCCAGCAGTACGACAGGGAAAGGGGAGACCCAGTACTTC
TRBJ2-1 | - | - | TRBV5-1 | CASSLGGSASYNEQFF | TGCGCCAGCAGCTTGGGAGGGTCGGCCTCCTACAATGAGCAGTTCTTC
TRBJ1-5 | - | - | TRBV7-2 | CASSLVSGYGNQPQHF | TGTGCCAGCAGCTTAGTATCGGGGTATGGCAATCAGCCCCAGCATTTT
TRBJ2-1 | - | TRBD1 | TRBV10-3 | CAISPTGGSNEQFF | TGTGCCATCAGCCCGACAGGGGGGAGCAATGAGCAGTTCTTC
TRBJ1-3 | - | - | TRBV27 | CASSLSGSGNTIYF | TGTGCCAGCAGTTTATCCGGCTCTGGAAACACCATATATTTT
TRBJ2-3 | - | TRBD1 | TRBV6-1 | CASSEGGQGVSPGDTQYF | TGTGCCAGCAGTGAGGGGGGACAGGGGGTGAGCCCGGGAGATACGCAGTATTTT
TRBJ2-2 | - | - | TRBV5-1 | CASSLGGKNTGELFF | TGCGCCAGCAGCTTGGGAGGGAAGAACACCGGGGAGCTGTTTTTT
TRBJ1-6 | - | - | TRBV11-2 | CASSSTTGYGSPLHF | TGTGCCAGCAGCAGCACCACAGGGTACGGATCACCCCTCCACTTT
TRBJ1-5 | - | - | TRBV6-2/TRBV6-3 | CASSRPEGPQHF | TGTGCCAGCAGTCGACCTGAGGGGCCCCAGCATTTT
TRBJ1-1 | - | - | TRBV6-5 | CASSFTGSAEAFF | TGTGCCAGCAGTTTTACAGGGAGCGCTGAAGCTTTCTTT
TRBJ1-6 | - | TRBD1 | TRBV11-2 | CASSLGQGYRSPLHF | TGTGCCAGCAGCTTAGGACAGGGGTATCGTTCACCCCTCCACTTT
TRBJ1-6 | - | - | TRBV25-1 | CASKGTSYNSPLHF | TGTGCCAGCAAAGGGACTTCCTATAATTCACCCCTCCACTTT
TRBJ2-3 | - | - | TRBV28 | CASSPPDKLTDTQYF | TGTGCCAGCAGTCCCCCCGACAAACTCACAGATACGCAGTATTTT
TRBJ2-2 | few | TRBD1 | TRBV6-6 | CASSYADRVGGELFF | TGTGCCAGCAGTTACGCGGACAGGGTTGGCGGGGAGCTGTTTTTT
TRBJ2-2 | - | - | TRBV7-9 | CASSPEGSGELFF | TGTGCCAGCAGCCCAGAGGGCAGCGGGGAGCTGTTTTTT
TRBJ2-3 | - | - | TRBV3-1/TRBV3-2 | CASSQDTDTDTQYF | TGTGCCAGCAGCCAAGATACAGACACAGATACGCAGTATTTT
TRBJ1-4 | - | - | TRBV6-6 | CASSYSLTRTNEKLFF | TGTGCCAGCAGTTACTCTTTGACTCGAACTAATGAAAAACTGTTTTTT
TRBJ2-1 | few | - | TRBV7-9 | CASSLTQGYNEQFF | TGTGCCAGCAGCTTAACGCAGGGTTACAATGAGCAGTTCTTC
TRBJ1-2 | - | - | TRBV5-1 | CASSPGWSTNYGYTF | TGCGCCAGCAGCCCCGGTTGGTCTACTAACTATGGCTACACCTTC
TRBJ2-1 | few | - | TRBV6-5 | CASKGYNEQFF | TGTGCCAGCAAGGGGTACAATGAGCAGTTCTTC
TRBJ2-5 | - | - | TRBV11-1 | CASSLIVRGIETQYF | TGTGCCAGCAGCTTGATAGTGCGCGGGATAGAGACCCAGTACTTC
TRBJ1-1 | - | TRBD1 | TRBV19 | CASRQDRGPEAFF | TGTGCCAGTAGACAGGACAGGGGCCCTGAAGCTTTCTTT
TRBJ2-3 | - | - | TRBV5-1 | CASSLWRDTDTQYF | TGCGCCAGCAGCTTGTGGAGGGACACAGATACGCAGTATTTT
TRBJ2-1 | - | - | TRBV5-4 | CASSLGGSFYNEQFF | TGTGCCAGCAGCTTAGGGGGTTCTTTTTACAATGAGCAGTTCTTC
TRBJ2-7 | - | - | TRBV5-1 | CASSSGPGFYEQYF | TGCGCCAGCAGCTCGGGTCCAGGGTTCTACGAGCAGTACTTC
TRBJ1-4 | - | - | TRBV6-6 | CASSRRTAYSSNDKLFF | TGTGCCAGCAGTCGAAGGACAGCTTACTCGTCTAATGACAAACTGTTTTTT
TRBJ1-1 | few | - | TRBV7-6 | CASSLEGQGYSLNTEAFF | TGTGCCAGCAGCTTAGAAGGCCAGGGATACTCATTGAACACTGAAGCTTTCTTT
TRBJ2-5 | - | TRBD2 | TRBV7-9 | CASSYIPLANKKETQYF | TGTGCCAGCAGCTACATCCCACTAGCGAATAAGAAAGAGACCCAGTACTTC
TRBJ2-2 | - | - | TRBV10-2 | CASSEATLGGELFF | TGCGCCAGCAGTGAGGCCACTCTCGGGGGGGAGCTGTTTTTT
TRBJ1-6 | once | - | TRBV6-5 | CASSFRGNKGSPLHF | TGTGCCAGCAGTTTCCGGGGGAACAAGGGTTCACCCCTCCACTTT
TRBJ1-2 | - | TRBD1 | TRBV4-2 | CASSNSGTGGNYGYTF | TGTGCCAGCAGCAATTCCGGGACAGGGGGTAACTATGGCTACACCTTC
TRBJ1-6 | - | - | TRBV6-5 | CASSYSSSNSPLHF | TGTGCCAGCAGTTACTCTTCTAGTAATTCACCCCTCCACTTT
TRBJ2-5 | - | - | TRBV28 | CASSLFGGAETQYF | TGTGCCAGCAGTTTATTTGGTGGAGCAGAGACCCAGTACTTC
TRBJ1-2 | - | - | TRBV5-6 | CASTLAGEGYTF | TGTGCCAGCACCCTAGCGGGGGAGGGCTACACCTTC
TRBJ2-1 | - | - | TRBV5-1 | CASSVQGREQFF | TGCGCCAGCAGCGTACAGGGAAGGGAGCAGTTCTTC
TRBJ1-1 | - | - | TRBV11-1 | CASSEQGSVTEAFF | TGTGCCAGCAGCGAACAGGGTTCGGTCACTGAAGCTTTCTTT
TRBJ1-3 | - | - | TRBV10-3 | CAIVDGGNTIYF | TGTGCCATCGTGGACGGGGGGAACACCATATATTTT
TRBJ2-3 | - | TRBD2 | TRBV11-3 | CASSLKGLAGGPGDTQYF | TGTGCCAGCAGCTTGAAGGGACTAGCGGGGGGGCCGGGAGATACGCAGTATTTT
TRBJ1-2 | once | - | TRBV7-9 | CASSQTGINYGYTF | TGTGCCAGCAGCCAAACAGGGATTAACTATGGCTACACCTTC
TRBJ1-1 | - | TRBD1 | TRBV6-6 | CASSHLTGTEAFF | TGTGCCAGCAGCCATCTGACAGGGACTGAAGCTTTCTTT
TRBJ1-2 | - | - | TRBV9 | CASSVGAEPYGYTF | TGTGCCAGCAGCGTAGGGGCCGAGCCCTATGGCTACACCTTC
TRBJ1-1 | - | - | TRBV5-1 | CASSFAGEGEAFF | TGCGCCAGCAGCTTTGCGGGGGAGGGTGAAGCTTTCTTT
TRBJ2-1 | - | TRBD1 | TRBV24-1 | CATSDTDRGRGEQFF | TGTGCCACCAGTGATACGGACAGGGGTAGGGGGGAGCAGTTCTTC